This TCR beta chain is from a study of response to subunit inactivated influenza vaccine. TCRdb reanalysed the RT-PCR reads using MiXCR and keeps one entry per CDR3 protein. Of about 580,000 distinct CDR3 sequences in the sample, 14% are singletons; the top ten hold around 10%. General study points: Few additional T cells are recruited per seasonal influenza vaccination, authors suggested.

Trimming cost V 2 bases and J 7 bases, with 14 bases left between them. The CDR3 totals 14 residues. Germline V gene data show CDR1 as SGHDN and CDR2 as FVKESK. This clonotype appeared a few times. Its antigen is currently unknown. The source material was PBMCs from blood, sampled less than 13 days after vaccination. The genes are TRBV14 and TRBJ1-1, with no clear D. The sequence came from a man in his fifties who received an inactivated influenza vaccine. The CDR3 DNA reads TGTGCCAGCAGCCAATACATAAGGGCGGGTGAAGCTTTCTTT. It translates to CASSQYIRAGEAFF.